The source of this T cell receptor (beta chain) is a study of molecular identifiers for immune sequencing clone quantification (dated by TCRdb to 2017 to 2018). With respect to the entire study: For a replicate experiment, RNA from roughly 20,000 or 100,000 naive CD8 T cells was divided into five aliquots, of which four were sequenced. This methods study used CD8 T cells to benchmark TCR RNA copy counting and molecular-identifier clustering-based TCR repertoire sequencing (MIDCIRS). Beyond this particular receptor, the publication reports: When barcode sub-clustering was not used, chimeric consensus sequences inflated TCR diversity, with chimeras reaching as high as 47%. In CMV-specific effector cells, clones with more than 20 RNA copies accounted for over 97% of molecules, whereas in naive cells such clones accounted for under 1%. Highly expanded clone sizes could be underestimated because identical TCR molecules may share a barcode. Around 2.9 recovered TCR RNA copies per cell were obtained by modeling, versus about 9.7 by digital PCR, implying a capture efficiency of about 30%. The naive libraries included spiked-in Jurkat TCR RNA (roughly 9 copies' worth), and this RNA is not part of the donor repertoire. Spiked-in Jurkat TCR RNA equal to a single cell's worth was reported to be detectable even within one million naive CD8 T cells.

Library preparation was by PCR. The sequencer listed for this sample is Illumina HiSeq 4000. Preparation of bulk TCR libraries followed a previously described approach, with the TCR primers listed in Table S5. The Qiagen AllPrep DNA/RNA kit was used to purify total RNA. Reads from multiple sequencing runs of the same library were pooled before analysis. The authors processed their data as follows. Only reads with exact TCR constant sequence were kept, trimmed to 150 nt, and grouped by their 12-nt molecular barcodes. Within each barcode group, reads were sub-clustered at a 15% Levenshtein threshold, and quality-weighted consensus sequences were built per RNA molecule. Non-functional sequences were excluded, and lower-count sequences lying one edit away from another sequence were also excluded. Based on fitting two negative binomial distributions, any barcode sub-cluster with under 20% of the maximum read count was discarded. The public reads were reprocessed in TCRdb via fastp at Q25 and MiXCR, keeping in-frame beta chains. For every CDR3 protein sequence, its rows merge into one entry that carries the most common genes and DNA. These V and J calls originate from TCRdb's pipeline instead of the authors' own analysis. Recorded for this sample are about 640,000 distinct CDR3 sequences; about 20% of them occurred a single time. The top ten hold roughly 0.85% of the sample.

Libraries of naive CD8 T cells were built from about 19,000 to 1,100,000 sorted cells, with 10%, 30% or 50% of the purified RNA used. On a BD FACSAria II, naive CD8 T cells were FACS-sorted as CD8+CD4-CCR7+CD45RA+ and collected into RLT Plus buffer. Detection sensitivity was tested by spiking Jurkat RNA equal to over 8 TCR copies' worth into samples containing about 17,000-1,000,000 naive CD8 T cells. CD8 T cells were enriched using RosetteSep CD8+ T Cell Enrichment Cocktail and Ficoll-Paque, and the enriched cells then underwent ACK red cell lysis. Many counts were recorded for this clonotype. Its antigen has not been determined. Per-base qualities were not stored, and no clone one base away is much larger. The source of this sequence is a human donor in good health. Some libraries in this study had Jurkat cell RNA spiked in. Source material: naive CD8+ T cells from blood, with Jurkat cell RNA spiked in. Interpreted using the paper, the cell subset or site label stands for: FACS-sorted CD8+CD4-CCR7+CD45RA+ naive T cells.

The CDR3 loop reads CAWFRDTQYF. Read as DNA, the sequence is TGTGCCTGGTTCCGAGATACGCAGTATTTT. This receptor chain uses TRBV30 and TRBJ2-3; no confident D gene assignment can be made. V drops 5 bases and J drops 5 bases, leaving 5 bases in between. Reading from cysteine to phenylalanine, the CDR3 counts 10 amino acids. The sequence is cut down to CDR3 DNA, 30 bases in frame from base 1. Sequences GTSNPN (CDR1) and SVGIG (CDR2) are obtained from the germline V gene (reference sequence).